These 27 T cell receptor beta chains originate from one sample sequenced in a study of blood T cell repertoires in COVID-19. This table comes from immunoSEQ multiplex PCR, and its TCRdb copy is limited to in-frame clones, with some not included. The repertoire holds about 170,000 clones, with less than 85% as singletons. The sample consisted of peripheral blood. The receptors come from a human donor with acute or convalescent COVID-19. The donor label of this sample is uncertain.

V and J are TRBV5-6 and TRBJ1-2; perhaps TRBD1 as D (5 bases). Germline V CDR1 and CDR2: SGHDT, YYEEEE. Trimming took 4 bases from V and 0 from J, leaving 16 bases between them. This CDR3 is built from 16 residues. The CDR3 region has the DNA TGTGCCAGCAGCCATTTCCGACAGCAGTCTAACTATGGCTACACCTTC. It encodes CASSHFRQQSNYGYTF. Full variable domain (outside the CDR3, taken from reference TRBV5-6 and TRBJ1-2): DAGVTQSPTHLIKTRGQQVTLRCSPKSGHDTVSWYQQALGQGPQFIFQYYEEEERQRGNFPDRFSGHQFPNYSSELNVNALLLGDSALYLCASSHFRQQSNYGYTFGSGTRLTVV.

The genes are TRBV11-2 and TRBJ2-5, with 11 nucleotides matching TRBD2. CDR3 length: 16 amino acids. V lost 2 bases, J lost 1 base, and 3 bases stayed unmatched. Germline V lookup: CDR1 SGHAT, CDR2 FQNNGV. DNA of the CDR3: TGTGCCAGCAGCTTAAGTCTAGCGGGGGGCCAAGAGACCCAGTACTTC. Its translation: CASSLSLAGGQETQYF.

The chain links TRBV28 to TRBJ2-1, with 8 bases aligning to TRBD2. CDR3 length equals 16 residues. CDR1 and CDR2 (germline): MDHEN, SYDVKM. J was trimmed by 6 bases and V by 6 bases; bases with no gene match: 13. CDR3 sequence reads: CASSHPKRGGPNEQFF. CDR3 bases: TGTGCCAGCAGCCACCCGAAACGCGGGGGGCCCAATGAGCAGTTCTTC.

This chain links TRBV4-3 with TRBJ1-1; a possible D gene is TRBD1 (5 bases). Germline CDR1 and CDR2: LGHNA and YSLEER. Between the trimmed V and J ends, which lost 0 bases and 2 bases, there was a span of 10 bases. This CDR3 contains 15 residues. The CDR3 loop reads CASSQDARANTEAFF. The CDR3 DNA follows: TGCGCCAGCAGCCAAGATGCCAGGGCCAACACTGAAGCTTTCTTT.

The chain uses TRBV5-6 and TRBJ1-6, with D perhaps TRBD1 (5 bases). The CDR3 runs 15 residues. Between the trimmed V and J ends, which lost 0 bases and 9 bases, there was a span of 13 bases. Germline V gene lookup returns CDR1 SGHDT and CDR2 YYEEEE. The CDR3 sequence is CASSLVGTGSSPLHF. CDR3 sequence (DNA): TGTGCCAGCAGCTTGGTAGGGACTGGAAGTTCACCCCTCCACTTT.

The genes are TRBV6-5 and TRBJ1-1; 7 positions agree with TRBD1. Per the germline V gene, CDR1 is MNHEY and CDR2 is SVGAGI. V shed 10 bases and J 0 bases; nucleotides not matched to a gene: 5. This CDR3 has 13 amino acids. CDR3 in DNA: TGTGCCACCTTCAGGGGGATGAACACTGAAGCTTTCTTT. Residues: CATFRGMNTEAFF.

This clone was recorded a few times. The J gene is TRBJ1-1, the V gene TRBV29-1; a weak D match, TRBD1 (5 bases). V gave up 7 bases and J gave up 3 bases, with 24 bases separating them. The CDR3 covers 16 residues. The germline CDR1 and CDR2 sequences are SQVTM and ANQGSEA. Here the CDR3 DNA reads TGCAGCGGTACAACCCGAGGGAGGGGTCGGGACACTGAAGCTTTCTTT. Its protein product is CSGTTRGRGRDTEAFF.

This clone has just one count. The rearrangement links TRBV18 to TRBJ2-7; a weak D match, TRBD2 (5 bases). Trimming stripped 2 bases from V and 6 bases from J, with 11 bases between. CDR1 and CDR2 from the germline V gene are KGHSH and LQKENI. The CDR3 covers 13 residues. The CDR3 DNA sequence: TGTGCCAGCTCACCATTGGGAGTCAGCGAGCAGTACTTC. Its translation: CASSPLGVSEQYF.

The chain carries TRBV28 and TRBJ2-7; TRBD1 matches at 8 bases. Germline CDR1 MDHEN, CDR2 SYDVKM. V trimming: 8 bases; J trimming: 6 bases; junction bases outside the gene matches: 9. CDR3 length equals 13 residues. The CDR3 DNA reads as TGTGCCAGCGGGGGACAGGTTGTTGGCGAGCAGTACTTC. Amino acid sequence: CASGGQVVGEQYF.

The chain has TRBV4-3 and TRBJ1-2; TRBD1 might be the D (5 bases). The CDR3 is 13 amino acids. Germline CDR1 LGHNA, CDR2 YSLEER. Trimming left V 0 bases short and J 6 bases short, with 8 bases between. DNA for the CDR3: TGCGCCAGCAGCCAAGACCTGGGGCATGGCTACACCTTC. Protein: CASSQDLGHGYTF.

The chain employs TRBV6-1 and TRBJ1-5; no firm D call. CDR3 length: 15 amino acids. Germline V lookup: CDR1 MNHNS, CDR2 SASEGT. The V gene lost 3 bases and the J gene lost 0 bases, with 9 bases spanning the gap. CDR3 bases: TGTGCCAGCAGTGATGCCACTCATAGCAATCAGCCCCAGCATTTT. Translating it yields CASSDATHSNQPQHF.

The count of this clone is one. The rearrangement links TRBV5-4 to TRBJ2-2; the match to TRBD1 covers 8 bases. The J segment lost 7 bases and the V segment lost 4 bases, leaving 6 bases of the junction unmatched. In germline, CDR1 is SGHNT, CDR2 YYREEE (reference sequence). This CDR3 is built from 14 residues. CDR3 protein: CASSQQGAGGELFF. CDR3 nucleotides: TGTGCCAGCAGCCAGCAGGGGGCTGGCGGGGAGCTGTTTTTT. Looking up the rest from reference TRBV5-4 and TRBJ2-2 gives the full variable domain: ETGVTQSPTHLIKTRGQQVTLRCSSQSGHNTVSWYQQALGQGPQFIFQYYREEENGRGNFPPRFSGLQFPNYSSELNVNALELDDSALYLCASSQQGAGGELFFGEGSRLTVL.

The chain joins TRBV3-1 (or the pseudogene TRBV3-2) to TRBJ1-3; tentative D call: TRBD1 (5 bases). V was cut by 4 bases and J by 3 bases, with 10 bases left in between. Germline assignment: CDR1 LGHDT and CDR2 YNNKEL (reference sequence). The CDR3 covers 14 residues. DNA for the CDR3: TGTGCCAGCAGCCGCCTGGGACTTGGAAACACCATATATTTT. This translates into CASSRLGLGNTIYF.

This chain uses TRBV5-4 with TRBJ2-7; 8 nucleotides align to TRBD2. The V gene end was trimmed by 2 bases and the J gene end by 2 bases; junction bases not matched to a gene: 3. CDR1 is SGHNT, CDR2 YYREEE, per germline (reference sequence). This CDR3 contains 14 residues. The CDR3, as DNA: TGTGCCAGCAGCTTAGGCGGGGGGACCTACGAGCAGTACTTC. Encoded protein: CASSLGGGTYEQYF.

This clone was seen just once. CDR3 nucleotides: TGTGCCAGCAGCGCCACGTCGGGGGTTAATGAAAAACTGTTTTTT. Protein: CASSATSGVNEKLFF. V gene TRBV7-7 combines with J gene TRBJ1-4; D may be TRBD1 (5 bases). Trimming removed 5 bases at V and 4 bases at J, with 14 bases between. The CDR3 totals 15 residues. The germline V gene has CDR1 SSHAT and CDR2 FNYEAQ (reference sequence).

The chain joins TRBV7-6 to TRBJ1-1, with TRBD1 identical over 8 bases. In germline, CDR1 is SGHVS, CDR2 FNYEAQ. The CDR3 covers 15 residues. The ends lost 2 bases at V and 2 bases at J; junction bases unmatched: 4. In nucleotides, the CDR3 is TGTGCCAGCAGCTTAAGGCAGGGGGCCAACACTGAAGCTTTCTTT. It is translated as CASSLRQGANTEAFF.

The V gene is TRBV3-1 (or the pseudogene TRBV3-2), the J gene TRBJ1-2; the D gene is possibly TRBD1 (6 bases). V shed 2 bases and J shed 4 bases, with 14 bases lying between them. The V gene's germline CDR1 is LGHDT and CDR2 YNNKEL (reference sequence). The CDR3 extends over 15 amino acids. This CDR3 reads CASSQSTGSSYGYTF. The CDR3 DNA follows: TGTGCCAGCAGCCAAAGTACAGGGAGCTCCTATGGCTACACCTTC.

The DNA of the CDR3 is TGTGCCAGCAGCCTTATAGGACAGGGGATTACTTCACCCCTCCACTTT. This encodes CASSLIGQGITSPLHF. The rearrangement uses TRBV5-4 and TRBJ1-6; 9 nucleotides agree with TRBD1. V trimming: 4 bases; J trimming: 9 bases; junction bases outside the gene matches: 11. This CDR3 is built from 16 residues. Looked up from germline, CDR1 is SGHNT and CDR2 is YYREEE (reference sequence).

This rearrangement joins TRBV27 to TRBJ2-7, with 8 bases fitting TRBD2. Germline-derived CDR1 and CDR2 are MNHEY and SMNVEV (reference sequence). Trimming took 3 bases from V and 3 from J; bases not matched to a gene: 7. The CDR3 extends over 15 amino acids. CDR3 sequence reads: CASSLAGGRLYEQYF. The DNA for the CDR3 is TGTGCCAGCAGTTTGGCGGGGGGAAGACTCTACGAGCAGTACTTC.

The chain employs TRBV21-1 and TRBJ1-6; no DNA check was done on the table's D call, TRBD1. TRBV21-1 is designated a pseudogene. The length of the CDR3 is 20 residues. The CDR3 region has the DNA TGTGCCAGCAGCAAAGCGCCCGAAGACAGGGGGGGAAGAGCACGGTTCCCCCTCCACTTT. Translation: CASSKAPEDRGGRARFPLHF.

V gene TRBV11-2 combines with J gene TRBJ2-1, with a tentative D call TRBD2 (6 bases). CDR3 length equals 15 residues. Germline CDR1 is SGHAT and CDR2 is FQNNGV. V lost 5 bases and J 0 bases, leaving 11 bases between the germline ends. The CDR3 nucleotides are TGTGCCAGCAGCGGTGGGGGGAGCTCCTACAATGAGCAGTTCTTC. Protein sequence: CASSGGGSSYNEQFF.

This clone was observed once. The chain couples TRBV7-9 to TRBJ1-6; 8 nucleotides line up with TRBD1. CDR3 length: 16 amino acids. The germline V gene has CDR1 SEHNR and CDR2 FQNEAQ (reference sequence). Trimming cost V 5 bases and J 6 bases; bases outside gene matches: 9. For the CDR3, the DNA is TGTGCCAGCAGCAACGGACAGGGATTCTTTAATTCACCCCTCCACTTT. Encoded protein: CASSNGQGFFNSPLHF.

This clone was recorded once. The genes are TRBV6-1 and TRBJ1-2, with 8 positions matching TRBD1. The CDR3 length is 12 residues. The V and J ends lost 1 base and 13 bases, in that order; junction bases with no gene match: 5. From germline, CDR1 is MNHNS and CDR2 SASEGT. CDR3 coding DNA: TGTGCCAGCAGTGAAGGAGGACAGGGCGGCACCTTC. Encoded protein: CASSEGGQGGTF.

The rearrangement uses TRBV29-1 and TRBJ1-3; 7 nucleotides agree with TRBD1. The junction had 9 bases not matched to a gene; V was cut back by 6 bases and J by 4 bases. The CDR3 spans 14 residues. Germline-derived CDR1 and CDR2 are SQVTM and ANQGSEA. The CDR3 sequence: CSVRRDSAGNTIYF. CDR3 in DNA: TGCAGCGTCCGTCGGGACAGTGCGGGAAACACCATATATTTT.

V is TRBV24-1 and J is TRBJ2-1; TRBD2 matches 12 bases. Germline trimming cut 4 bases from V and 6 bases from J; bases unmatched to any gene: 6. The germline gives CDR1 KGHDR, CDR2 SFDVKD. This CDR3 comprises 16 residues. CDR3 amino acids: CATSDPTSGGSNEQFF. The CDR3 DNA follows: TGTGCCACCAGTGACCCTACTAGCGGGGGGAGCAATGAGCAGTTCTTC.

V and J are TRBV5-4 and TRBJ2-1, with D tentatively TRBD2 (5 bases). This CDR3 spans 15 amino acids. Trimming stripped 1 base from V and 5 bases from J, with 13 bases between. Germline CDR1 is SGHNT and CDR2 is YYREEE (reference sequence). The CDR3: CASSLSGSLNNEQFF. The CDR3 region has the DNA TGTGCCAGCAGCTTGTCGGGGAGCCTTAACAATGAGCAGTTCTTC. Variable domain in full (rest from reference TRBV5-4 and TRBJ2-1): ETGVTQSPTHLIKTRGQQVTLRCSSQSGHNTVSWYQQALGQGPQFIFQYYREEENGRGNFPPRFSGLQFPNYSSELNVNALELDDSALYLCASSLSGSLNNEQFFGPGTRLTVL.

This clone was seen only a few times. The V and J genes are TRBV7-9 and TRBJ1-5, with D uncertain. The CDR3 covers 19 residues. Germline V lookup: CDR1 SEHNR, CDR2 FQNEAQ (reference sequence). Trimming took off 1 base at V and 2 bases at J, with 21 bases between the two ends. The CDR3 DNA sequence: TGTGCCAGCAGCTTAGTCCCGGGAGAGCTAACAAGGGGCAATCAGCCCCAGCATTTT. Encoded protein: CASSLVPGELTRGNQPQHF. The whole variable domain, filled in from reference TRBV7-9 and TRBJ1-5, reads DTGVSQNPRHKITKRGQNVTFRCDPISEHNRLYWYRQTLGQGPEFLTYFQNEAQLEKSRLLSDRFSAERPKGSFSTLEIQRTEQGDSAMYLCASSLVPGELTRGNQPQHFGDGTRLSIL.